These 10 T cell receptor beta chains originate from one sample sequenced in a study of T cells in Graves' hyperthyroidism and ophthalmopathy. Using RNA transcripts as the source, TCR beta CDR3 regions were amplified. When the TCR CDR3 underwent first-round RT-PCR, the HTBI primer set was used. TCRdb re-derived calls from the multiplex PCR reads in MiXCR, one entry per CDR3 protein. The repertoire has 600,000 to 900,000 distinct CDR3 sequences, 16% of them found once; the top ten carry approximately 8.4%. The sample was blood. The receptor set was obtained from a man between 18 and 29 years old with Graves' hyperthyroidism.

The chain combines TRBV27 with TRBJ2-1; D remains unclear. V was clipped by 5 bases and J by 8 bases, with 19 bases between them. Germline-derived CDR1 and CDR2 are MNHEY and SMNVEV (reference sequence). CDR3 size: 15 residues. The chain's CDR3 is CASSQGRPEADEQFF. The CDR3 nucleotides are TGTGCCAGCAGTCAAGGACGCCCCGAAGCCGATGAGCAGTTCTTC.

In its sample, this clonotype was seen many times. This chain uses TRBV4-1 with TRBJ2-7; no clear D. V was cut by 5 bases and J by 3 bases, with 11 bases left in between. Germline CDR1 MGHRA, CDR2 YSYEKL. This CDR3 contains 13 residues. The CDR3 is CASSSQILYEQYF. The CDR3 nucleotides read TGCGCCAGCAGCTCCCAAATCCTCTACGAGCAGTACTTC.

The table lists this clonotype with many counts. The chain is built from TRBV27 and TRBJ2-1; D might be TRBD1 (5 bases). V lost 6 bases and J lost 5, with 17 bases in between. CDR1 is MNHEY, CDR2 SMNVEV, per germline (reference sequence). The CDR3 is 15 amino acids. The CDR3 reads CASRSQGGPHNEQFF. DNA for the CDR3: TGTGCCAGCAGATCCCAGGGTGGACCCCACAATGAGCAGTTCTTC.

The genes are TRBV28 and TRBJ2-2, with 7 bases matching TRBD2. The CDR3 is 16 residues long. The trim removed 7 bases at V and 1 base at J, leaving 9 bases unmatched. The V gene's germline CDR1 is MDHEN and CDR2 SYDVKM. The CDR3 sequence: CASTPRASGNTGELFF. The CDR3 nucleotides are TGTGCCAGCACCCCACGGGCTAGCGGGAACACCGGGGAGCTGTTTTTT. Drawing the rest from reference TRBV28 and TRBJ2-2, the complete variable domain is DVKVTQSSRYLVKRTGEKVFLECVQDMDHENMFWYRQDPGLGLRLIYFSYDVKMKEKGDIPEGYSVSREKKERFSLILESASTNQTSMYLCASTPRASGNTGELFFGEGSRLTVL.

This clonotype was observed a handful of times. The rearrangement joins TRBV30 to TRBJ2-2, with 12 bases that match TRBD2. J gave up 4 bases and V 4 bases, and 10 bases lay outside the gene matches. CDR1 and CDR2 (germline): GTSNPN, SVGIG (reference sequence). This CDR3 region has 17 residues. The CDR3 nucleotides read TGTGCCTGGACGTTGACTAGCGGGAGCGGAATCACCGGGGAGCTGTTTTTT. It is translated as CAWTLTSGSGITGELFF.

This clonotype was detected many times. J is TRBJ2-3 and V is TRBV11-2; unclear D gene. Germline assignment: CDR1 SGHAT and CDR2 FQNNGV. The V gene lost 0 bases and the J gene lost 4 bases, with 5 bases spanning the gap. There are 13 residues in the CDR3. The CDR3 DNA sequence: TGTGCCAGCAGCTTAGATCTCTCAGATACGCAGTATTTT. Translated: CASSLDLSDTQYF.

This chain uses TRBV7-6 with TRBJ2-3; D gene unclear. The germline V gene has CDR1 SGHVS and CDR2 FNYEAQ. The ends were cut back, 6 bases at V and 3 bases at J, with 13 bases in the middle. The CDR3 consists of 14 residues. The CDR3 here is CASRSPTSTDTQYF. CDR3 in DNA: TGTGCCAGCAGATCCCCGACCAGTACAGATACGCAGTATTTT.

V gene TRBV10-2 combines with J gene TRBJ1-6; D is unresolved. The V gene's germline CDR1 is WSHSY and CDR2 SAAADI. V lost 9 bases, J lost 7 bases, and 19 bases lay in between. The CDR3 sequence is 15 residues long. CDR3 region: CASRAGSMGNSPLHF. The CDR3 DNA reads TGCGCCAGTCGGGCGGGGTCAATGGGGAATTCACCCCTCCACTTT.

There are many counts of this clonotype. The V call is TRBV28, the J call TRBJ2-7; TRBD1 agrees at 8 bases. After removal of 6 bases from V and 6 bases from J, the junction contained 4 bases not matched to a gene. There are 12 residues in the CDR3. From germline, CDR1 is MDHEN and CDR2 SYDVKM. The CDR3 here is CASSLGQGEQYF. The CDR3 region has the DNA TGTGCCAGCAGCCTTGGACAGGGCGAGCAGTACTTC.

This clonotype was seen ten or more times. V gene TRBV12-3 or TRBV12-4 combines with J gene TRBJ2-7, with 9 positions matching TRBD1. V lost 5 bases to trimming and J lost 5 bases; unmatched junction nucleotides: 13. CDR3 size: 16 residues. The CDR3 here is CASSRSGTGYPNEQYF. CDR3 nucleotide sequence: TGTGCCAGCAGTAGATCCGGGACAGGGTACCCTAACGAGCAGTACTTC.